Shown below are 15 T cell receptor beta chains from a single sample sequenced in a study of blood T cell repertoires in COVID-19. Sequencing was performed with immunoSEQ multiplex PCR; in TCRdb, only in-frame clones are kept and a portion is missing. The table records around 300,000 clones, 88% of them present only once. Sample: PBMCs or T cells enriched from blood (not recorded which). The source is a woman between 25 and 40 years old who had recovered from COVID-19.

This clone was picked up a small number of times. The V call is TRBV7-6, the J call TRBJ2-7, with TRBD1 identical over 10 bases. The CDR3 covers 14 residues. Germline V CDR1 and CDR2: SGHVS, FNYEAQ. The V and J ends lost 0 bases and 7 bases, in that order; junction bases with no gene match: 3. CDR3 in amino acids: CASSLARTGGEQYF. The CDR3 DNA reads TGTGCCAGCAGCTTAGCTCGGACAGGGGGAGAGCAGTACTTC.

V gene TRBV24-1 combines with J gene TRBJ2-3; TRBD2 aligns across 15 bases. The CDR3 contains 15 residues. Germline V lookup: CDR1 KGHDR, CDR2 SFDVKD. V lost 8 bases to trimming and J lost 4 bases; unmatched junction nucleotides: 3. DNA for the CDR3: TGTGCCACCAAGGGACTAGCGGGAGGACCAGATACGCAGTATTTT. Its protein is CATKGLAGGPDTQYF.

The chain uses TRBV28 and TRBJ1-4, with D tentatively TRBD1 (5 bases). Trimming cost V 0 bases and J 4 bases, with 9 bases left between them. Germline CDR1 and CDR2: MDHEN and SYDVKM. This CDR3 is 15 amino acids long. CDR3 nucleotide sequence: TGTGCCAGCAGTTTATGGTCCGGGGGTAATGAAAAACTGTTTTTT. Amino acid sequence: CASSLWSGGNEKLFF.

This clone has more than one count but fewer than ten. The genes are TRBV5-1 and TRBJ2-7, with TRBD2 matching over 8 bases. With 0 bases clipped from V and 3 bases from J, the junction kept 8 bases outside the gene matches. The CDR3 is made up of 16 amino acids. From germline, CDR1 is SGHRS and CDR2 YFSETQ. The CDR3 protein is CASSLVSSLAGYEQYF. CDR3 sequence (DNA): TGCGCCAGCAGCTTGGTTTCGTCTCTAGCGGGCTACGAGCAGTACTTC.

The chain links TRBV18 to TRBJ2-7, with 7 bases aligning to TRBD1. Per the germline V gene, CDR1 is KGHSH and CDR2 is LQKENI. CDR3 size: 15 residues. The V segment lost 3 bases and the J segment 3 bases; nucleotides outside the gene matches: 8. This CDR3 reads CASSPPGGPFYEQYF. The DNA of the CDR3 is TGTGCCAGCTCACCGCCAGGGGGACCTTTCTACGAGCAGTACTTC.

The V and J genes are TRBV30 and TRBJ2-4; 8 bases agree with TRBD1. CDR1 GTSNPN and CDR2 SVGIG come from the germline V gene (reference sequence). The CDR3 is made up of 14 amino acids. J gave up 2 bases and V 4 bases, and 4 bases lay outside the gene matches. CDR3 bases: TGTGCCTGGACTGGACAGGGTTCCAAAAACATTCAGTACTTC. This sequence encodes CAWTGQGSKNIQYF.

CDR3 loop: CASSLRGNPYTGLNTEAFF. The CDR3 DNA is TGTGCCAGCAGCCTCCGTGGGAATCCTTATACAGGTTTGAACACTGAAGCTTTCTTT. The rearrangement links TRBV14 to TRBJ1-1; possible D gene TRBD1, 5 bases. Germline V gene sequence: CDR1 SGHDN, CDR2 FVKESK. The CDR3 is 19 amino acids. Trimming cost V 4 bases and J 0 bases, with 24 bases left between them.

The CDR3 protein is CAWSVLRGLYQETQYF. The CDR3 DNA is TGTGCCTGGAGTGTACTAAGGGGTTTGTACCAAGAGACCCAGTACTTC. The chain links TRBV30 to TRBJ2-5, with TRBD1 as a possible D gene (5 bases). CDR1 and CDR2 (germline): GTSNPN, SVGIG (reference sequence). V was trimmed by 0 bases and J by 0 bases, leaving 14 bases between them. CDR3 length: 16 amino acids.

The chain recombines TRBV7-8 with TRBJ1-6; no clear D gene. The V and J ends lost 5 bases and 16 bases respectively, with 3 bases between them. The germline gives CDR1 SGHVS, CDR2 FQNEAQ. CDR3 length: 8 amino acids. This CDR3 is CASSPLHF. CDR3 nucleotide sequence: TGTGCCAGCAGCCCACTCCACTTT.

This clone is a singleton in its sample. The rearrangement links TRBV27 to TRBJ2-4; 7 nucleotides line up with TRBD2. In germline, CDR1 is MNHEY, CDR2 SMNVEV (reference sequence). This CDR3 has 19 amino acids. Germline trimming cut 0 bases from V and 0 bases from J; bases unmatched to any gene: 11. The CDR3 DNA reads as TGTGCCAGCAGTTTATCGTCGGGCGGGAGTGGGCTAGCCAAAAACATTCAGTACTTC. This translates into CASSLSSGGSGLAKNIQYF.

This clone showed up just once. This chain uses TRBV6-2 or TRBV6-3 with TRBJ2-7; 9 nucleotides line up with TRBD1. V shed 5 bases, J shed 5 bases, and the junction held 10 bases outside the gene matches. The CDR3 sequence is 15 residues long. Germline V gene sequence: CDR1 MNHEY, CDR2 SVGEGT. In DNA form, the CDR3 reads TGTGCCAGCAGTCAATCGGGACAGGGTGTAAACGAGCAGTACTTC. Translated, it gives CASSQSGQGVNEQYF.

This CDR3 reads CASSLRGGRDTQYF. The CDR3 DNA reads as TGTGCCAGCAGCTTAAGGGGGGGGCGTGATACGCAGTATTTT. The rearrangement joins TRBV7-9 to TRBJ2-3, with D tentatively TRBD2 (7 bases). This CDR3 is 14 amino acids long. Germline V gives CDR1 SEHNR, CDR2 FQNEAQ (reference sequence). Between the trimmed V and J ends, which lost 2 bases and 6 bases, there was a span of 12 bases.

This chain links TRBV18 with TRBJ2-5; D may be TRBD2 (6 bases). The CDR3 is 13 residues long. In germline, CDR1 is KGHSH, CDR2 LQKENI. Trimming took 3 bases from V and 3 from J, leaving 8 bases between them. CDR3 in amino acids: CASSPWGEETQYF. The CDR3 nucleotides read TGTGCCAGCTCACCGTGGGGGGAAGAGACCCAGTACTTC.

The V and J genes are TRBV7-9 and TRBJ2-5, with D possibly TRBD1 on 6 matching bases. The germline CDR1 and CDR2 sequences are SEHNR and FQNEAQ (reference sequence). The V and J ends lost 7 bases and 4 bases respectively, with 19 bases between them. The CDR3 totals 15 residues. Here the CDR3 DNA reads TGTGCCAGCATCGATACCAGGGGATGGGGAGAGACCCAGTACTTC. Its protein is CASIDTRGWGETQYF.

The chain employs TRBV19 and TRBJ2-1; possibly TRBD2 for D (7 bases). The CDR3 consists of 14 residues. V shed 11 bases and J shed 9 bases, with 23 bases lying between them. Germline V gives CDR1 LNHDA, CDR2 SQIVND (reference sequence). CDR3 protein: CASRRERGGGEQFF. DNA of the CDR3: TGTGCCTCTAGGCGGGAAAGGGGGGGAGGTGAGCAGTTCTTC. Drawing the rest from reference TRBV19 and TRBJ2-1, the complete variable domain is DGGITQSPKYLFRKEGQNVTLSCEQNLNHDAMYWYRQDPGQGLRLIYYSQIVNDFQKGDIAEGYSVSREKKESFPLTVTSAQKNPTAFYLCASRRERGGGEQFFGPGTRLTVL.